The clone carrying this T cell receptor (beta chain) was observed at least ten times. No antigen is known for it. TCRdb reprocessed the reads via MiXCR and lists one record per CDR3 protein. The profile shows about 700,000 distinct CDR3 sequences, around 35% of them singletons. The CDR3 runs 13 residues. The V end lost 1 base, the J end lost 8 bases, and 11 bases lay between the germline ends. CDR1 is SGHTA and CDR2 is FQGNSA in the germline V gene. These data originate in a study of T cell repertoires in cytomegalovirus infection. For the study at large: Both recently identified HLA-C-restricted and well-studied HLA-B-restricted CMV epitopes were used in the study. The public TCR beta signatures pointed to both CMV infection and matching HLA type. Study-level results: Using cumulative public TCR beta family frequency, the authors identified those who carried CMV together with the relevant HLA. Clonotypes of TCR beta that were HLA-C-restricted and CMV-specific dominated the ex vivo response.

The chain employs TRBV7-2 and TRBJ1-2; D uncertain. The clonotype was recovered from a human donor in good health (CMV status not recorded). Some clones in this sample may be carry-over from other donors' samples. The material was cultured PBMCs, obtained from culture after CMV antigen stimulation. The CDR3 loop is CASSLGGIGGYTF. CDR3 nucleotides: TGTGCCAGCAGCTTAGGCGGGATAGGGGGCTACACCTTC.